This T cell receptor (beta chain) was identified during a study of CD8 T cells in ankylosing spondylitis. Study results and caveats: Disease-associated clones were CD8+ and fairly uncommon in peripheral blood. Researchers reportedly found disease-linked clones significantly enriched in matched ankylosing spondylitis synovial fluid. Blood of patients with ankylosing spondylitis appeared to be characterized by a TCR beta motif of eight highly homologous variants. In reactive arthritis synovial fluid and blood, some motif variants had been reported before.

After removal of 4 bases from V and 5 bases from J, the junction contained 4 bases not matched to a gene. Germline lookup yields CDR1 MDHEN and CDR2 SYDVKM. CDR3 length: 14 amino acids. This clonotype came up many times. Its antigen is not known. Quantitative 5'-RACE with molecular barcodes was used to make the TCR beta libraries. Via MiXCR, TCRdb re-called the 5' RACE reads, giving one row per CDR3 protein. The data show 200,000 to 250,000 distinct CDR3 sequences, around 16% seen once. The receptor comes from a male donor with ankylosing spondylitis. Sequenced sample: blood, either unsorted or a sorted T cell fraction (not recorded which). V and J are TRBV28 and TRBJ1-1, with TRBD1 identical over 10 bases. CDR3 sequence: CASSSGQGKTEAFF. CDR3 coding DNA: TGTGCCAGCAGTTCGGGACAGGGGAAAACTGAAGCTTTCTTT.